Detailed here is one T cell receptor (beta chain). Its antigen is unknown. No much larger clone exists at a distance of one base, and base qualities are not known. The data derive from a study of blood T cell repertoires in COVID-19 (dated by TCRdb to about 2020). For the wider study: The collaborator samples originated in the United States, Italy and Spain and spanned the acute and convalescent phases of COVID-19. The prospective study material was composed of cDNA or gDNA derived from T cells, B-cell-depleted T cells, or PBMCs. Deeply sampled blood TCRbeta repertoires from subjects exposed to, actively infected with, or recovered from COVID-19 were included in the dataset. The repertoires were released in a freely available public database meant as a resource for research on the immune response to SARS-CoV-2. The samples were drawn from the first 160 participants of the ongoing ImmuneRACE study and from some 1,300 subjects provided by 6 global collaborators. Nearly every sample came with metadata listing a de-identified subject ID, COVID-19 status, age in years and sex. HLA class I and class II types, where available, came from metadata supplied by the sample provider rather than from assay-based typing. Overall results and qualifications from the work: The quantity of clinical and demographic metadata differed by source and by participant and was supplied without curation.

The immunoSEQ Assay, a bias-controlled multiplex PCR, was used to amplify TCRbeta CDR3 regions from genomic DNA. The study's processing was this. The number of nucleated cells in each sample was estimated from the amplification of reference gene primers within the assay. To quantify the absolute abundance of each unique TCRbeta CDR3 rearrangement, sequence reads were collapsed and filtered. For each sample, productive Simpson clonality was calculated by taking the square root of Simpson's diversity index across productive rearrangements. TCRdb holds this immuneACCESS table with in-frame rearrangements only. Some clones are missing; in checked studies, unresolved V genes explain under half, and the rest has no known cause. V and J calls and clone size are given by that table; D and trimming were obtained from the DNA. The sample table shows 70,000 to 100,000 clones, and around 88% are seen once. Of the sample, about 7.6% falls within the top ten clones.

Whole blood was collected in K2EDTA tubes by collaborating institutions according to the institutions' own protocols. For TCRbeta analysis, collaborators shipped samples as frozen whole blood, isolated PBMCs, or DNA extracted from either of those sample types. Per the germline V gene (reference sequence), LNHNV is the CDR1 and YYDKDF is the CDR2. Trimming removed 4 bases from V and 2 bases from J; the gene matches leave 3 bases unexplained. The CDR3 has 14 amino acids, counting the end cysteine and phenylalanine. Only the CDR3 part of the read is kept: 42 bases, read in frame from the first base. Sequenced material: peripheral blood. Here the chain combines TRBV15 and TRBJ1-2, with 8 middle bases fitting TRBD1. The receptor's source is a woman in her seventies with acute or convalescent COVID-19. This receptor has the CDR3 CATSTDRGNYGYTF. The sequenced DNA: TGTGCCACCAGCACAGACAGGGGAAACTATGGCTACACCTTC.